The 25 T cell receptor beta chains listed next were all sequenced from one sample in a study of OX40 agonist ivuxolimab in advanced cancers. Measured with immunoSEQ multiplex PCR; TCRdb has only the in-frame clones, and not every one. The data contain around 70,000 clones, about 91% of them singletons. The sequenced sample was CD4+ or CD8+ T cells sorted from blood, obtained in a trial of the OX40 agonist ivuxolimab. Every receptor here comes from an adult with an advanced solid tumor such as melanoma, head and neck, liver or kidney cancer.

This clone was seen only a few times. The CDR3: CAISDGRGAYEQYF. The CDR3 DNA reads TGTGCCATCAGTGATGGCAGGGGAGCCTACGAGCAGTACTTC. The chain employs TRBV10-3 and TRBJ2-7; possible D gene TRBD1, 6 bases. The CDR3 has 14 amino acids. Germline values: CDR1 ENHRY, CDR2 SYGVKD. The V gene lost 3 bases and the J gene lost 2 bases, with 11 bases spanning the gap.

The gene calls are TRBV27 and TRBJ2-6; 10 nucleotides agree with TRBD1. The length of the CDR3 is 24 residues. Trimming cost V 0 bases and J 0 bases; bases outside gene matches: 20. Germline V gives CDR1 MNHEY, CDR2 SMNVEV (reference sequence). The DNA of the CDR3 is TGTGCCAGCAGTTTATCGACTCCGGGGACAGGGGTCCTTCCCACCTCCTCTGGGGCCAACGTCCTGACTTTC. This sequence encodes CASSLSTPGTGVLPTSSGANVLTF.

V is TRBV1 and J is TRBJ2-7; the table's D call, TRBD2, was not checked against the DNA. TRBV1 is a documented pseudogene. This CDR3 contains 16 residues. The CDR3 sequence is CTSSQNRLADSYEQYF. The CDR3 DNA follows: TGCACCAGCAGCCAAAATAGGCTAGCGGACTCCTACGAGCAGTACTTC.

The CDR3 protein is CASFEVASSYNEQFF. The CDR3 coding sequence is TGTGCCAGCTTTGAAGTAGCGAGTTCCTACAATGAGCAGTTCTTC. This rearrangement joins TRBV28 to TRBJ2-1, with a possible D match to TRBD2 (5 bases). This CDR3 has 15 amino acids. CDR1 and CDR2 (germline): MDHEN, SYDVKM. Between the trimmed V and J ends, which lost 8 bases and 1 base, there was a span of 15 bases.

By share, this clone ranks as medium-sized. This chain uses TRBV5-1 with TRBJ2-7; D perhaps matches TRBD1 (6 bases). Trimming took off 2 bases at V and 1 base at J, with 13 bases between the two ends. There are 15 residues in the CDR3. Germline V gene data show CDR1 as SGHRS and CDR2 as YFSETQ. In DNA, the CDR3 is TGCGCCAGCAGCTTTTCAGGGGCCCATTCCTACGAGCAGTACTTC. Translating it yields CASSFSGAHSYEQYF.

The chain couples TRBV2 to TRBJ1-6; D gene uncertain. With 2 bases removed from V and 2 bases from J, the gap between germline ends came to 4 bases. Germline CDR1 reads SNHLY; CDR2 reads FYNNEI. The CDR3 runs to 14 residues. The CDR3, as DNA: TGTGCCAGCAGTGAAACAGCCTATAATTCACCCCTCCACTTT. Translated, it gives CASSETAYNSPLHF.

V is TRBV21-1 and J is TRBJ2-5; the table calls TRBD2, which could not be checked here. TRBV21-1 is a recognized pseudogene. CDR3 length equals 22 residues. The CDR3: CASSCARHWGIMSGRAGETQYF. The CDR3 DNA reads as TGTGCCAGCAGTTGCGCAAGGCACTGGGGGATCATGAGCGGGAGGGCCGGTGAGACCCAGTACTTC.

The chain has TRBV5-4 and TRBJ1-1; maybe TRBD1 (5 bases). The V gene's germline CDR1 is SGHNT and CDR2 YYREEE (reference sequence). CDR3 length equals 15 residues. Trimming shortened V by 4 bases and J by 4 bases, and 17 bases separated the two germline ends. The CDR3 is CASSPRDLTPTEAFF. CDR3 coding DNA: TGTGCCAGCAGCCCCAGGGACTTAACCCCCACTGAAGCTTTCTTT.

V is TRBV7-8 and J is TRBJ2-1; 9 bases agree with TRBD2. V trimming: 6 bases; J trimming: 2 bases; junction bases outside the gene matches: 8. This CDR3 spans 16 amino acids. Germline values: CDR1 SGHVS, CDR2 FQNEAQ. The CDR3 DNA is TGTGCCAGCAGTCTACTCGGACTAGCGACCTACAATGAGCAGTTCTTC. It codes for CASSLLGLATYNEQFF.

The chain recombines TRBV7-6 with TRBJ2-7; the match to TRBD2 covers 13 bases. CDR3 size: 13 residues. V gave up 5 bases and J gave up 7 bases; unmatched junction bases: 2. The germline V gene encodes CDR1 SGHVS and CDR2 FNYEAQ. DNA for the CDR3: TGTGCCAGCAGCCTGGGACTAGCGGGAGAGCAGTACTTC. It codes for CASSLGLAGEQYF.

The chain has TRBV4-1 and TRBJ2-3; D remains unclear. The CDR3 runs to 12 residues. The V and J ends lost 3 bases and 5 bases respectively, with 6 bases between them. Germline CDR1 is MGHRA and CDR2 is YSYEKL. The CDR3 DNA reads TGCGCCAGCAGCCAGGTCCTAGATACGCAGTATTTT. As protein: CASSQVLDTQYF.

This chain links TRBV5-4 with TRBJ2-1, with TRBD2 identical over 13 bases. This CDR3 has 15 residues. V dropped 6 bases and J dropped 10; count of bases not matched to a gene: 10. The V gene's germline CDR1 is SGHNT and CDR2 YYREEE (reference sequence). The CDR3 spells CASTKGLAGVGEQFF. DNA of the CDR3: TGTGCCAGCACCAAAGGACTAGCGGGGGTTGGGGAGCAGTTCTTC.

The chain combines TRBV2 with TRBJ1-1; possible D gene TRBD1, 5 bases. The V gene's germline CDR1 is SNHLY and CDR2 FYNNEI. The CDR3 length is 14 residues. Trimming stripped 4 bases from V and 3 bases from J, with 12 bases between. CDR3 protein: CASSAQGGDTEAFF. CDR3 nucleotide sequence: TGTGCCAGCAGTGCCCAGGGAGGGGACACTGAAGCTTTCTTT.

This chain uses TRBV29-1 with TRBJ1-2; D gene uncertain. The V end was cut by 5 bases, the J end by 4 bases, with 11 bases between. The germline V gene has CDR1 SQVTM and CDR2 ANQGSEA. The CDR3 consists of 12 residues. The CDR3 loop reads CSVYGIIYGYTF. Here the CDR3 DNA reads TGCAGCGTTTACGGGATCATCTATGGCTACACCTTC.

A few counts support this clone. The gene calls are TRBV2 and TRBJ1-5; D gene uncertain. Germline CDR1 reads SNHLY; CDR2 reads FYNNEI. The V and J ends lost 8 bases and 4 bases respectively, with 12 bases between them. The CDR3 spans 13 residues. CDR3 sequence reads: CASGDRTNQPQHF. The DNA for the CDR3 is TGTGCCAGCGGAGACCGGACTAATCAGCCCCAGCATTTT. Variable domain in full (rest from reference TRBV2 and TRBJ1-5): EPEVTQTPSHQVTQMGQEVILRCVPISNHLYFYWYRQILGQKVEFLVSFYNNEISEKSEIFDDQFSVERPDGSNFTLKIRSTKLEDSAMYFCASGDRTNQPQHFGDGTRLSIL.

The V call is TRBV28, the J call TRBJ1-6; D remains unclear. The CDR3 length is 17 residues. Trimming shortened V by 3 bases and J by 13 bases, and 25 bases separated the two germline ends. The germline V gene has CDR1 MDHEN and CDR2 SYDVKM. CDR3 amino acids: CASSFRELSLTHQPLHF. Written as DNA, the CDR3 is TGTGCCAGCAGTTTCCGAGAACTAAGCCTAACTCACCAGCCCCTCCACTTT.

This clone was detected once. The chain employs TRBV5-4 and TRBJ1-1; no reliable D call. The CDR3 has 14 amino acids. CDR1 SGHNT and CDR2 YYREEE come from the germline V gene (reference sequence). V was clipped by 2 bases and J by 0 bases, with 8 bases between them. The CDR3 is CASSLDGMNTEAFF. The CDR3 DNA sequence: TGTGCCAGCAGCTTAGACGGAATGAACACTGAAGCTTTCTTT.

This clone has only one observation. The V call is TRBV7-3, the J call TRBJ1-1, with 7 bases identical to TRBD1. V lost 6 bases and J lost 1; bases outside the gene matches: 2. The germline CDR1 and CDR2 sequences are SGHTA and FQGTGA. The CDR3 runs 13 residues. The CDR3 region has the DNA TGTGCCAGCAGTGGACAGGCGAACACTGAAGCTTTCTTT. Protein: CASSGQANTEAFF.

This clone has only a few counts. In the same sample, other DNA sequences code for this CDR3. The rearrangement uses TRBV6-5 and TRBJ2-2; D is possibly TRBD2 (7 bases). The CDR3 runs to 15 residues. V shed 2 bases and J shed 5 bases, with 12 bases lying between them. The V gene's germline CDR1 is MNHEY and CDR2 SVGAGI. CDR3 in DNA: TGTGCCAGCAGTTACGGGGGGGCGGTGACCGGGGAGCTGTTTTTT. It translates to CASSYGGAVTGELFF.

CDR3 in amino acids: CASTLAGVAAFF. CDR3 sequence (DNA): TGTGCCAGCACCCTGGCAGGGGTGGCAGCTTTCTTT. The V gene is TRBV28, the J gene TRBJ1-1, with D perhaps matching TRBD1 (6 bases). The CDR3 has 12 residues. Germline V gives CDR1 MDHEN, CDR2 SYDVKM. With 7 bases removed from V and 10 bases from J, the gap between germline ends came to 16 bases.

This chain links TRBV10-3 with TRBJ2-1, with a weak D call TRBD2 (5 bases). The V end lost 0 bases, the J end lost 8 bases, and 11 bases lay between the germline ends. There are 14 residues in the CDR3. Germline CDR1 and CDR2: ENHRY and SYGVKD. Written as DNA, the CDR3 is TGTGCCATCAGTGAGTCGACTACGTCCGATGAGCAGTTCTTC. Protein product: CAISESTTSDEQFF.

The rearrangement uses TRBV27 and TRBJ2-7, with D possibly matching TRBD1 (5 bases). The CDR3 is 15 amino acids. CDR1 and CDR2 from the germline V gene are MNHEY and SMNVEV (reference sequence). Trimming pared 4 bases from V and 2 bases from J, leaving 15 bases between. This chain's CDR3 is CASSSYQGGTYEQYF. CDR3 in DNA: TGTGCCAGCAGTTCATACCAGGGTGGAACCTACGAGCAGTACTTC.

The chain recombines TRBV15 with TRBJ1-2, with D hard to call. In germline, CDR1 is LNHNV, CDR2 YYDKDF (reference sequence). This CDR3 has 13 residues. V shed 0 bases and J shed 8 bases, with 10 bases lying between them. This CDR3 reads CATSREWGSGYTF. As DNA, the CDR3 is TGTGCCACCAGCAGAGAATGGGGATCAGGCTACACCTTC.

The chain uses TRBV5-4 and TRBJ1-2; D call uncertain. The CDR3 sequence is 15 residues long. V lost 0 bases, J lost 4 bases, and 13 bases lay in between. Germline lookup yields CDR1 SGHNT and CDR2 YYREEE (reference sequence). For the CDR3, the DNA is TGTGCCAGCAGCTTGGGGGCCGGGAATGTCTATGGCTACACCTTC. The encoded protein is CASSLGAGNVYGYTF.

This sequence joins TRBV21-1 and TRBJ2-1; the table's D call TRBD1 went unverified against the DNA. TRBV21-1 is flagged as a pseudogene. CDR3 size: 20 residues. In DNA, the CDR3 is TGTGCCAGCAGCAAAGTAGGAGGGACAGGGGGTACCGACCTCTACAATGAGCAGTTCTTC. As protein: CASSKVGGTGGTDLYNEQFF.